This T cell receptor (beta chain) was retrieved from a study of shared T cell receptors in the human thymus. Some clones are missing from TCRdb's copy, which holds only in-frame ones; the method was immunoSEQ multiplex PCR. The sample shows 600,000 to 900,000 clones, 75% to 90% of them seen only once. V was pared by 4 bases and J by 0 bases, with 9 bases between. Germline V CDR1 and CDR2: SNHLY, FYNNEI. The CDR3 covers 14 residues. The same specimen was also included in a second study, on human thymus T cells. As that report states: During corrective heart surgery, resections were taken, and the thymus tissue came from them. Related research described thymic repertoires that were highly overlapping among unrelated individuals.

This chain uses TRBV2 with TRBJ1-2, with unresolved D. This clonotype originated in a girl under three years old with a congenital heart defect. Sequenced material: thymocytes. CDR3 sequence: CASSVAEANYGYTF. The DNA for the CDR3 is TGTGCCAGCAGTGTGGCGGAAGCTAACTATGGCTACACCTTC.